The present entry profiles one TCR beta chain with its context. Antigen unknown. CDR3 length equals 15 residues. From germline, CDR1 is SNHLY and CDR2 FYNNEI. Trimming pared 1 base from V and 1 base from J, leaving 11 bases between. The data were taken from a study of PD-1 blockade in classical Hodgkin lymphoma. Study-wide results and limits: Newly diagnosed patients had baseline TCR diversity that was reportedly lower than that of healthy donors. Exclusion applied to patients who initiated nivolumab less than 1 year following ASCT.

TCRdb's table, derived via immunoSEQ multiplex PCR, lists solely in-frame clones and lacks some. The sample records 90,000 to 140,000 clones, approximately 89% being singletons. The time point here: cycle 4 day 1 (C4D1), after less than 7 weeks of nivolumab. Every patient was affected by relapse after autologous stem cell transplantation, while exposure to brentuximab vedotin was not uniform. The sequence was obtained from a human donor with classical Hodgkin lymphoma. The rearrangement uses TRBV2 and TRBJ2-7, with a weak D call TRBD2 (5 bases). Sample: peripheral blood mononuclear cells (PBMCs), taken before the fourth cycle of nivolumab. This CDR3 reads CASSEGGVLSYEQYF. The CDR3 DNA follows: TGTGCCAGCAGTGAAGGGGGAGTCCTTTCCTACGAGCAGTACTTC. Full variable domain (rest looked up from reference TRBV2 and TRBJ2-7): EPEVTQTPSHQVTQMGQEVILRCVPISNHLYFYWYRQILGQKVEFLVSFYNNEISEKSEIFDDQFSVERPDGSNFTLKIRSTKLEDSAMYFCASSEGGVLSYEQYFGPGTRLTVT.